The source of this TCR beta chain is a study of human T cells and chemical hapten exposure. Time point given: patch test 3, about 24 weeks after DPC sensitization. This sample's treatment: therapeutic diphenylcyclopropenone sensitization with weekly scalp DPC. Total RNA was isolated from whole blood that had not been fractionated. Germline loops: CDR1 SGHNT, CDR2 YYREEE (reference sequence). CDR3 length: 16 amino acids. Trimming at V came to 4 bases and at J to 7 bases, leaving 11 bases not matched to a gene. TCRdb ran MiXCR on the RACE reads and lists one entry per CDR3 protein. The data show about 52,000 distinct CDR3 sequences, approximately 9.9% seen once. There are many counts of this clonotype.

The chain employs TRBV5-4 and TRBJ2-3; TRBD2 matches 11 bases. The clonotype originates from a woman in her thirties or forties with alopecia areata. Some clones in this sample may be carry-over from other donors' samples. The source was whole blood, collected in connection with sensitization to the hapten diphenylcyclopropenone (DPC). The CDR3 sequence is CASSPHTSGGANTQYF. The CDR3 region has the DNA TGTGCCAGCAGCCCCCATACTAGCGGGGGAGCTAATACGCAGTATTTT.